A selection of T cell receptor beta chains follows, all from one sample in a study of blood T cell repertoires in COVID-19. This table comes from immunoSEQ multiplex PCR, and its TCRdb copy is limited to in-frame clones, with some not included. This sample has over 450,000 clones, with 85% to 90% found just once. The sample comprised peripheral blood. The receptors originated from a woman between 50 and 59 years old with COVID-19, enrolled during active disease. Both conserved end residues are part of each CDR3. Each record gives: V gene, J gene, CDR3 length, clone size, D gene, CDR3 protein, CDR3 DNA. A D gene is named only where the DNA matches it firmly. Clone size appears in some rows only: once, few, many, or a class for an expanded clone.

v_call: TRBV10-3; j_call: TRBJ2-1; cdr3_length: 15; clone_size: -; d_call: TRBD1; cdr3_aa: CAISRTGDTYNEQFF; cdr3_nt: TGTGCCATCAGCAGGACAGGGGATACCTACAATGAGCAGTTCTTC
v_call: TRBV2; j_call: TRBJ1-5; cdr3_length: 16; clone_size: -; d_call: -; cdr3_aa: CASSIHDPRSNQPQHF; cdr3_nt: TGTGCCAGCAGTATACATGACCCGAGGAGCAATCAGCCCCAGCATTTT
v_call: TRBV2; j_call: TRBJ1-3; cdr3_length: 14; clone_size: -; d_call: -; cdr3_aa: CASSKRTSGNTIYF; cdr3_nt: TGTGCCAGCAGTAAGAGAACGTCTGGAAACACCATATATTTT
v_call: TRBV12-3/TRBV12-4; j_call: TRBJ1-2; cdr3_length: 13; clone_size: -; d_call: -; cdr3_aa: CASSFTSGVGYTF; cdr3_nt: TGTGCCAGCAGTTTTACCTCCGGGGTTGGCTACACCTTC
v_call: TRBV11-3; j_call: TRBJ1-1; cdr3_length: 14; clone_size: -; d_call: -; cdr3_aa: CASSLDASNTEAFF; cdr3_nt: TGTGCCAGCAGCTTAGACGCGTCGAACACTGAAGCTTTCTTT
v_call: TRBV7-9; j_call: TRBJ1-1; cdr3_length: 13; clone_size: -; d_call: -; cdr3_aa: CASSLQLDREAFF; cdr3_nt: TGTGCCAGCAGCTTGCAATTGGACAGAGAAGCTTTCTTT
v_call: TRBV11-2; j_call: TRBJ2-1; cdr3_length: 15; clone_size: -; d_call: TRBD2; cdr3_aa: CASSLVPSGAQSKFF; cdr3_nt: TGTGCCAGCAGCTTAGTCCCTAGCGGGGCCCAGAGCAAGTTCTTC
v_call: TRBV5-1; j_call: TRBJ2-5; cdr3_length: 16; clone_size: -; d_call: TRBD1; cdr3_aa: CASSPGQGGIGETQYF; cdr3_nt: TGCGCCAGCAGCCCAGGACAGGGAGGAATTGGAGAGACCCAGTACTTC
v_call: TRBV10-2; j_call: TRBJ2-1; cdr3_length: 13; clone_size: -; d_call: -; cdr3_aa: CASEGTPYNEQFF; cdr3_nt: TGCGCCAGCGAGGGGACTCCCTACAATGAGCAGTTCTTC
v_call: TRBV3-1/TRBV3-2; j_call: TRBJ1-1; cdr3_length: 14; clone_size: -; d_call: -; cdr3_aa: CASSRLSRNTEAFF; cdr3_nt: TGTGCCAGCAGCCGACTCTCGAGGAACACTGAAGCTTTCTTT
v_call: TRBV28; j_call: TRBJ2-3; cdr3_length: 12; clone_size: -; d_call: -; cdr3_aa: CASQGSTDTQYF; cdr3_nt: TGTGCCAGTCAGGGCTCCACAGATACGCAGTATTTT
v_call: TRBV5-4; j_call: TRBJ1-2; cdr3_length: 13; clone_size: once; d_call: -; cdr3_aa: CASSLVSADGYTF; cdr3_nt: TGTGCCAGCAGCTTGGTTTCGGCGGATGGCTACACCTTC
v_call: TRBV11-3; j_call: TRBJ2-1; cdr3_length: 14; clone_size: -; d_call: TRBD2; cdr3_aa: CASSSSGGYNEQFF; cdr3_nt: TGTGCCAGCAGCTCTAGCGGGGGATACAATGAGCAGTTCTTC
v_call: TRBV3-1/TRBV3-2; j_call: TRBJ1-5; cdr3_length: 14; clone_size: -; d_call: -; cdr3_aa: CASSQAGENQPQHF; cdr3_nt: TGTGCCAGCAGCCAGGCAGGGGAAAATCAGCCCCAGCATTTT
v_call: TRBV5-1; j_call: TRBJ1-6; cdr3_length: 17; clone_size: once; d_call: -; cdr3_aa: CASSLGTTSRSNSPLHF; cdr3_nt: TGCGCCAGCAGCTTAGGGACAACTTCTCGTTCTAATTCACCCCTCCACTTT
v_call: TRBV11-2; j_call: TRBJ1-2; cdr3_length: 12; clone_size: once; d_call: -; cdr3_aa: CASSLGLYGYTF; cdr3_nt: TGTGCCAGCAGCCTGGGCCTCTATGGCTACACCTTC
v_call: TRBV28; j_call: TRBJ2-7; cdr3_length: 14; clone_size: -; d_call: -; cdr3_aa: CASSLTGPSYEQYF; cdr3_nt: TGTGCCAGCAGTTTGACAGGCCCCTCCTACGAGCAGTACTTC
v_call: TRBV25-1; j_call: TRBJ2-1; cdr3_length: 13; clone_size: -; d_call: TRBD1; cdr3_aa: CASSRQGLQEQFF; cdr3_nt: TGTGCCAGCAGTAGACAGGGGCTACAGGAGCAGTTCTTC
v_call: TRBV6-6; j_call: TRBJ1-5; cdr3_length: 10; clone_size: -; d_call: -; cdr3_aa: CAGGREPQHF; cdr3_nt: TGTGCCGGCGGGAGGGAGCCCCAGCATTTT
v_call: TRBV5-8; j_call: TRBJ1-4; cdr3_length: 15; clone_size: -; d_call: -; cdr3_aa: CASSSPGGTNEKLFF; cdr3_nt: TGTGCCAGCAGCTCTCCGGGAGGAACTAATGAAAAACTGTTTTTT
v_call: TRBV6-5; j_call: TRBJ1-3; cdr3_length: 14; clone_size: -; d_call: -; cdr3_aa: CASSHGSSGNTIYF; cdr3_nt: TGTGCCAGCAGTCATGGGAGCTCTGGAAACACCATATATTTT
v_call: TRBV6-5; j_call: TRBJ1-1; cdr3_length: 15; clone_size: few; d_call: -; cdr3_aa: CAGSVNSGRWTEAFF; cdr3_nt: TGTGCCGGCTCAGTGAATTCCGGGAGGTGGACTGAAGCTTTCTTT